This TCR beta chain was retrieved from a study of blood T cell repertoires in COVID-19. In the study overall: Sites across the United States, Italy and Spain contributed samples from acute and convalescent COVID-19. The cDNA or gDNA used as material had been derived from T cells, B-cell-depleted T cells, or PBMCs.

The table lists this clone with a count of one. A read error may account for a junction end that differs from germline. Original methodology: Using reference gene primer amplification, nucleated cell counts were estimated. Sequenced by immunoSEQ multiplex PCR; TCRdb stores in-frame clones only, minus some. For V, J and clone size, that table is used; D and trimming come from the DNA. The table records over 150,000 clones, approximately 84% of them present only once. Looked up from germline, CDR1 is KGHSY and CDR2 is FQNENV. This CDR3 is built from 12 residues. The sample consisted of peripheral blood. The chain is built from TRBV16 and TRBJ2-5, with a weak D call TRBD1 (6 bases). This TCR was recovered from a man between 18 and 29 years old with active or convalescent COVID-19. The CDR3 loop is CASSLGQGTQYF. Here the CDR3 DNA reads TGTGCCAGCAGCTTGGGACAAGGGACCCAGTACTTC.